The entry below describes one TCR beta chain. The antigen is not known. The protocol was immunoSEQ multiplex PCR, while the TCRdb copy is restricted to in-frame clones and leaves out a portion. Found here are tens of thousands of clones, around 80% of them singletons; the top ten hold roughly 50%. The data derive from a study of T cell responses to AZD1222 COVID-19 vaccine. General study findings and limits: Reportedly, nearly half of unique spike TCRs recognized epitopes outside B.1.351/B.1.1.7 mutations.

Germline CDR1 is MDHEN and CDR2 is SYDVKM. This CDR3 is built from 14 residues. The V gene lost 7 bases and the J gene lost 7 bases, with 20 bases spanning the gap. The sequence was obtained from an adult who received the AZD1222 COVID-19 vaccine. The V gene is TRBV28, the J gene TRBJ2-7; D is possibly TRBD2 (6 bases). Sequenced material: peripheral blood, taken 28 days after the second AZD1222 dose. The CDR3 bases are TGTGCCAGCACTCCACATTCGGGGGATTGGGAGCAGTACTTC. Its translation: CASTPHSGDWEQYF.